This T cell receptor (beta chain) was identified in a study of shared T cell receptors in the human thymus. The ends were cut back, 2 bases at V and 5 bases at J, with 19 bases in the middle. Germline values: CDR1 MDHEN, CDR2 SYDVKM. The CDR3 covers 16 residues. This clone has only one observation. The protocol was immunoSEQ multiplex PCR, while the TCRdb copy is restricted to in-frame clones and leaves out a portion. This sample has more than 300,000 clones, with roughly 94% found just once. The V gene is TRBV28, the J gene TRBJ2-7; D call uncertain. The sequence derives from a human donor. Source material: thymocytes. The CDR3 DNA reads as TGTGCCAGCAGTTTAATTTTTACACCCCCGTCGGACGAGCAGTACTTC. It encodes CASSLIFTPPSDEQYF. The full variable domain, its missing parts supplied by reference TRBV28 and TRBJ2-7, is DVKVTQSSRYLVKRTGEKVFLECVQDMDHENMFWYRQDPGLGLRLIYFSYDVKMKEKGDIPEGYSVSREKKERFSLILESASTNQTSMYLCASSLIFTPPSDEQYFGPGTRLTVT.